This entry lists 27 T cell receptor beta chains sequenced from one sample in a study of blood T cell repertoires in COVID-19. Profiling relied on immunoSEQ multiplex PCR, and the TCRdb table lists in-frame clones only, not all of them. The sample lists approximately 59,000 clones, approximately 88% occurring once. Input material: peripheral blood. These receptors all stem from a human donor in a cohort sampled during active COVID-19.

The gene calls are TRBV5-4 and TRBJ2-6; no clear D gene. Trimming cost V 2 bases and J 0 bases, with 12 bases left between them. Germline-derived CDR1 and CDR2 are SGHNT and YYREEE (reference sequence). The CDR3 contains 17 residues. The CDR3 here is CASSFDEAFSGANVLTF. CDR3 DNA sequence: TGTGCCAGCAGCTTCGACGAGGCATTCTCTGGGGCCAACGTCCTGACTTTC.

This sequence joins TRBV29-1 and TRBJ1-1, with D tentatively TRBD1 (5 bases). This CDR3 spans 16 amino acids. V was trimmed by 3 bases and J by 2 bases, leaving 19 bases between them. Germline CDR1 reads SQVTM; CDR2 reads ANQGSEA. CDR3 sequence (DNA): TGCAGCGTTGATTTAGGGATAGGGGCAGAAAACACTGAAGCTTTCTTT. Its translation: CSVDLGIGAENTEAFF.

The chain employs TRBV3-1 (or the pseudogene TRBV3-2) and TRBJ1-1; 7 bases fit TRBD1. This CDR3 comprises 15 residues. Per the germline V gene, CDR1 is LGHDT and CDR2 is YNNKEL (reference sequence). V lost 0 bases to trimming and J lost 6 bases; unmatched junction nucleotides: 7. The CDR3 loop is CASSQDLSRGAEAFF. DNA of the CDR3: TGTGCCAGCAGCCAAGATCTGAGCAGGGGGGCTGAAGCTTTCTTT.

The gene calls are TRBV3-1 (or the pseudogene TRBV3-2) and TRBJ1-3; D gene unclear. V lost 3 bases to trimming and J lost 3 bases, with 12 bases between them. CDR1 LGHDT and CDR2 YNNKEL come from the germline V gene (reference sequence). The CDR3 has 15 amino acids. CDR3 sequence: CASSHQAAFGNTIYF. The CDR3, as DNA: TGTGCCAGCAGCCATCAAGCCGCCTTTGGAAACACCATATATTTT.

The chain combines TRBV25-1 with TRBJ2-5; a weak D match, TRBD1 (5 bases). Germline loops: CDR1 MGHDK, CDR2 SYGVNS. Trimming removed 3 bases from V and 5 bases from J, with 16 bases in between. This CDR3 region has 15 residues. The chain's CDR3 is CASSDENRLLETQYF. In nucleotides, the CDR3 is TGTGCCAGCAGTGATGAGAACAGGCTGCTGGAGACCCAGTACTTC. Looking up the rest from reference TRBV25-1 and TRBJ2-5 gives the full variable domain: EADIYQTPRYLVIGTGKKITLECSQTMGHDKMYWYQQDPGMELHLIHYSYGVNSTEKGDLSSESTVSRIRTEHFPLTLESARPSHTSQYLCASSDENRLLETQYFGPGTRLLVL.

The CDR3 coding sequence is TGTGCCAGCAGGGGGGACAGGGTTTATGGCTACACCTTC. Its translation is CASRGDRVYGYTF. This rearrangement joins TRBV28 to TRBJ1-2, with 9 bases matching TRBD1. With V trimmed by 6 bases and J by 5 bases, 4 bases remained unmatched. The CDR3 extends over 13 amino acids. The germline V gene encodes CDR1 MDHEN and CDR2 SYDVKM.

The sample holds a few counts of this clone. The chain links TRBV4-2 to TRBJ1-3; a possible D gene is TRBD1 (5 bases). Germline-derived CDR1 and CDR2 are LGHNA and YNFKEQ. This CDR3 is built from 14 residues. V was cut by 1 base and J by 2 bases, with 6 bases left in between. The CDR3 sequence: CASSQGQTGNTIYF. The CDR3 nucleotides are TGTGCCAGCAGCCAAGGACAGACTGGAAACACCATATATTTT.

The chain employs TRBV12-3 or TRBV12-4 and TRBJ2-7, with D maybe TRBD1 (5 bases). The V end was cut by 2 bases, the J end by 1 base, with 6 bases between. This CDR3 has 13 residues. The CDR3 coding sequence is TGTGCCAGCAGTTTAAGGGGTTCCTACGAGCAGTACTTC. This encodes CASSLRGSYEQYF.

The rearrangement links TRBV9 to TRBJ2-7, with D perhaps matching TRBD1 (6 bases). This CDR3 has 15 residues. Germline-derived CDR1 and CDR2 are SGDLS and YYNGEE. Trimming took 2 bases from V and 2 from J, leaving 14 bases between them. CDR3 nucleotides: TGTGCCAGCAGCGTGGACCCACAGGGAACCTACGAGCAGTACTTC. Protein product: CASSVDPQGTYEQYF.

V usage is TRBV15 and J usage is TRBJ1-1, with D possibly TRBD1 on 6 matching bases. Looked up from germline, CDR1 is LNHNV and CDR2 is YYDKDF (reference sequence). Trimming shortened V by 0 bases and J by 1 base, and 12 bases separated the two germline ends. The CDR3 is 16 amino acids. CDR3 nucleotide sequence: TGTGCCACCAGCAGAGATCTAGGACAGCAGAACACTGAAGCTTTCTTT. Its protein is CATSRDLGQQNTEAFF.

The chain recombines TRBV5-4 with TRBJ2-5, with D perhaps matching TRBD2 (6 bases). Trimming pared 2 bases from V and 4 bases from J, leaving 9 bases between. Germline V gene sequence: CDR1 SGHNT, CDR2 YYREEE (reference sequence). The CDR3 runs 13 residues. The CDR3 here is CASSFSGGETQYF. CDR3 sequence (DNA): TGTGCCAGCAGCTTTTCCGGGGGAGAGACCCAGTACTTC.

This chain connects TRBV6-5 to TRBJ2-7; TRBD2 is a possible D gene (6 bases). Per the germline V gene, CDR1 is MNHEY and CDR2 is SVGAGI. This CDR3 is 15 amino acids long. V lost 0 bases and J 1 base, leaving 10 bases between the germline ends. The CDR3 coding sequence is TGTGCCAGCAGTTACTCGGGGCGGGAATCCTACGAGCAGTACTTC. Amino acid sequence: CASSYSGRESYEQYF.

V usage is TRBV7-2 and J usage is TRBJ2-1; 8 nucleotides line up with TRBD1. CDR3 length: 14 amino acids. V was clipped by 5 bases and J by 10 bases; unmatched bases: 10. Germline V gene data show CDR1 as SGHTA and CDR2 as FQGNSA. The CDR3 DNA is TGTGCCAGCAGCCCGGGACAGGCCCCCCCCGAGCAGTTCTTC. Translation: CASSPGQAPPEQFF.

CDR3 coding DNA: TGTGCCAGCAGCTTAGAGGGGGCCATGAACACTGAAGCTTTCTTT. The encoded protein is CASSLEGAMNTEAFF. This chain joins TRBV11-2 and TRBJ1-1; the D gene is possibly TRBD1 (6 bases). With 0 bases removed from V and 0 bases from J, the gap between germline ends came to 8 bases. This CDR3 is 15 amino acids long. Germline-derived CDR1 and CDR2 are SGHAT and FQNNGV.

The chain couples TRBV6-5 to TRBJ2-7; weak D call: TRBD1 (5 bases). V gave up 8 bases and J gave up 1 base, with 15 bases separating them. This CDR3 comprises 14 residues. CDR1 is MNHEY, CDR2 SVGAGI, per germline. CDR3 DNA: TGTGCCAGCCGAACAGGCTCTACTTCCTACGAGCAGTACTTC. Translating gives CASRTGSTSYEQYF.

The chain employs TRBV7-9 and TRBJ2-3; 8 nucleotides line up with TRBD1. Germline V lookup: CDR1 SEHNR, CDR2 FQNEAQ (reference sequence). V lost 4 bases and J lost 1; bases outside the gene matches: 1. The CDR3 spans 14 residues. The CDR3 nucleotides are TGTGCCAGCAGCTGGGGACAGGGCACAGATACGCAGTATTTT. Its translation is CASSWGQGTDTQYF. Filled out from reference TRBV7-9 and TRBJ2-3, the complete variable domain reads DTGVSQNPRHKITKRGQNVTFRCDPISEHNRLYWYRQTLGQGPEFLTYFQNEAQLEKSRLLSDRFSAERPKGSFSTLEIQRTEQGDSAMYLCASSWGQGTDTQYFGPGTRLTVL.

V usage is TRBV9 and J usage is TRBJ1-3; maybe TRBD1 (5 bases). Deletions cut 0 bases from V and 4 bases from J, with 14 bases between. The germline V gene has CDR1 SGDLS and CDR2 YYNGEE. The CDR3 is 16 residues long. The CDR3 spells CASSVGQGNLGNTIYF. The CDR3 bases are TGTGCCAGCAGCGTAGGCCAGGGTAATTTAGGAAACACCATATATTTT.

This chain joins TRBV7-2 and TRBJ1-6, with TRBD1 matching 7 bases. V shed 6 bases and J 5 bases; nucleotides not matched to a gene: 7. The CDR3 sequence is 15 residues long. The germline V gene has CDR1 SGHTA and CDR2 FQGNSA. The CDR3 region is CASRSDRVHNSPLHF. The CDR3 DNA is TGTGCCAGCAGGAGCGACAGGGTTCATAATTCACCCCTCCACTTT. Drawing the rest from reference TRBV7-2 and TRBJ1-6, the complete variable domain is GAGVSQSPSNKVTEKGKDVELRCDPISGHTALYWYRQSLGQGLEFLIYFQGNSAPDKSGLPSDRFSAERTGGSVSTLTIQRTQQEDSAVYLCASRSDRVHNSPLHFGNGTRLTVT.

The chain links TRBV4-3 to TRBJ1-1; 8 bases agree with TRBD1. This CDR3 is built from 18 residues. The V gene end was trimmed by 0 bases and the J gene end by 6 bases; junction bases not matched to a gene: 15. Germline CDR1 LGHNA, CDR2 YSLEER. CDR3 loop: CASSQDPPIRPGGSEAFF. The DNA for the CDR3 is TGCGCCAGCAGCCAAGATCCACCTATTAGGCCAGGGGGCTCTGAAGCTTTCTTT.

The V and J genes are TRBV3-1 (or the pseudogene TRBV3-2) and TRBJ2-7; D gene ambiguous. From germline, CDR1 is LGHDT and CDR2 YNNKEL (reference sequence). The germline V and J ends were trimmed by 1 base and 6 bases, with 16 bases remaining between them. CDR3 size: 15 residues. This chain's CDR3 is CASSQGGATNVEQYF. The DNA of the CDR3 is TGTGCCAGCAGCCAAGGCGGCGCCACTAACGTCGAGCAGTACTTC.

This CDR3 reads CASSSEGVSSYNSPLHF. The CDR3 bases are TGTGCCAGCAGCTCCGAGGGGGTGAGCTCCTATAATTCACCCCTCCACTTT. This rearrangement joins TRBV9 to TRBJ1-6, with D perhaps TRBD1 (6 bases). This CDR3 is 17 amino acids long. Germline V gene data show CDR1 as SGDLS and CDR2 as YYNGEE. V lost 4 bases and J lost 0, with 14 bases in between.

This clone was detected only once. As DNA, the CDR3 is TGTGCCAGCAGACAGGGGGAGGCTAGCCGAGTGACCCAGTACTTC. It encodes CASRQGEASRVTQYF. J is TRBJ2-5 and V is TRBV6-5; 8 bases fit TRBD1. Germline CDR1 is MNHEY and CDR2 is SVGAGI. There are 15 residues in the CDR3. V dropped 6 bases and J dropped 7; count of bases not matched to a gene: 13.

The chain has TRBV6-2 or TRBV6-3 and TRBJ2-7, with 7 positions matching TRBD2. J lost 3 bases, V lost 6 bases, and 14 bases had no gene match. Germline-derived CDR1 and CDR2 are MNHEY and SVGEGT. The CDR3 has 16 residues. CDR3 amino acids: CASSPVRSAGNYEQYF. For the CDR3, the DNA is TGTGCCAGCAGCCCCGTTCGGTCAGCGGGGAACTACGAGCAGTACTTC.

This clone was seen only once. This chain connects TRBV6-5 to TRBJ1-1, with unresolved D. Germline V gene lookup returns CDR1 MNHEY and CDR2 SVGAGI. This CDR3 contains 11 residues. The V gene lost 4 bases and the J gene lost 5 bases, with 5 bases spanning the gap. The CDR3 loop reads CASSSETEAFF. DNA for the CDR3: TGTGCCAGCAGTTCGGAGACTGAAGCTTTCTTT.

This rearrangement joins TRBV7-9 to TRBJ2-7; D possibly corresponds to TRBD1 (6 bases). Germline lookup yields CDR1 SEHNR and CDR2 FQNEAQ (reference sequence). This CDR3 comprises 12 residues. Trimming left V 5 bases short and J 6 bases short, with 11 bases between. The chain's CDR3 is CASSPTGFEQYF. In DNA, the CDR3 is TGTGCCAGCAGCCCGACAGGATTCGAGCAGTACTTC.

This chain's CDR3 is CASSQDAGTNEKLFF. CDR3 bases: TGTGCCAGCAGCCAAGACGCAGGGACTAATGAAAAACTGTTTTTT. J is TRBJ1-4 and V is TRBV3-1 (or the pseudogene TRBV3-2); weak D call: TRBD1 (5 bases). V lost 0 bases and J 2 bases, leaving 7 bases between the germline ends. From germline, CDR1 is LGHDT and CDR2 YNNKEL (reference sequence). The CDR3 runs to 15 residues.

This clone appeared once. The rearrangement links TRBV7-9 to TRBJ1-2; no firm D call. Germline values: CDR1 SEHNR, CDR2 FQNEAQ (reference sequence). V lost 5 bases and J lost 3, with 10 bases in between. This CDR3 region has 13 residues. This chain's CDR3 is CASSTELYYGYTF. The CDR3 DNA sequence: TGTGCCAGCAGCACCGAGCTGTACTATGGCTACACCTTC. Full variable domain (rest looked up from reference TRBV7-9 and TRBJ1-2): DTGVSQNPRHKITKRGQNVTFRCDPISEHNRLYWYRQTLGQGPEFLTYFQNEAQLEKSRLLSDRFSAERPKGSFSTLEIQRTEQGDSAMYLCASSTELYYGYTFGSGTRLTVV.